Shown below are 28 T cell receptor beta chains from a single sample sequenced in a study of T cells in Graves' hyperthyroidism and ophthalmopathy. Regions amplified from RNA transcripts were the TCR beta CDR3 regions. TCR CDR3 regions were first amplified by RT-PCR with HTBI primers. From the multiplex PCR reads, TCRdb called clonotypes with MiXCR, one entry per CDR3 protein. The data contain roughly 740,000 distinct CDR3 sequences, 16% of them singletons. The sequencing sample was made of blood. These receptors came from a man between 18 and 29 years old with Graves' hyperthyroidism.

The V gene is TRBV12-3 or TRBV12-4, the J gene TRBJ1-2; no reliable D call. Between the trimmed V and J ends, which lost 2 bases and 2 bases, there was a span of 12 bases. The CDR3 extends over 15 amino acids. As DNA, the CDR3 is TGTGCCAGCAGTTTATACGAGACGTTAAACTATGGCTACACCTTC. Protein: CASSLYETLNYGYTF.

V gene TRBV4-2 combines with J gene TRBJ2-1, with a possible D match to TRBD2 (6 bases). Germline CDR1 reads LGHNA; CDR2 reads YNFKEQ. The CDR3 length is 18 residues. Trimming removed 1 base from V and 6 bases from J, with 22 bases in between. The CDR3 DNA is TGTGCCAGCAGCCAAGCTGGATACGCGGGATCTACCGGCAATGAGCAGTTCTTC. It yields the protein CASSQAGYAGSTGNEQFF.

This clonotype was detected only a few times. The V gene is TRBV7-6, the J gene TRBJ2-1, with TRBD1 as a possible D gene (6 bases). In germline, CDR1 is SGHVS, CDR2 FNYEAQ. The CDR3 has 16 residues. V was clipped by 5 bases and J by 6 bases, with 20 bases between them. CDR3 in DNA: TGTGCCAGCAGCATCTGGACGACAGGAGTGGGCAATGAGCAGTTCTTC. It codes for CASSIWTTGVGNEQFF.

The chain joins TRBV14 to TRBJ2-3; no clear D. The CDR3 runs to 13 residues. V was shortened by 0 bases and J by 8 bases, with 9 bases between the two germline ends. Germline lookup yields CDR1 SGHDN and CDR2 FVKESK. The CDR3 DNA reads as TGTGCCAGCAGCCAAGACCGGGCTGGTACGCAGTATTTT. Its translation is CASSQDRAGTQYF.

The chain links TRBV29-1 to TRBJ2-1; D is unresolved. The CDR3 sequence is 13 residues long. The V end lost 2 bases, the J end lost 3 bases, and 8 bases lay between the germline ends. Germline CDR1 SQVTM, CDR2 ANQGSEA. CDR3 DNA: TGCAGCGTTGAACTCGTCGACTACAATGAGCAGTTCTTC. Translating gives CSVELVDYNEQFF.

The chain carries TRBV5-1 and TRBJ2-7; 13 bases are shared with TRBD2. Germline CDR1 and CDR2: SGHRS and YFSETQ. V lost 0 bases, J lost 6 bases, and 6 bases stayed unmatched. There are 16 residues in the CDR3. This chain's CDR3 is CASSLGLAGGLGEQYF. CDR3 DNA: TGCGCCAGCAGCTTGGGACTAGCGGGAGGTTTGGGCGAGCAGTACTTC.

In this sample, this clonotype turned up many times. Written as DNA, the CDR3 is TGTGCCACCAGTGACCCGGGACTCTATGGCTACACCTTC. The encoded protein is CATSDPGLYGYTF. The rearrangement links TRBV24-1 to TRBJ1-2, with TRBD1 as a possible D gene (5 bases). The CDR3 contains 13 residues. Deletions cut 4 bases from V and 4 bases from J, with 9 bases between. Germline V gene lookup returns CDR1 KGHDR and CDR2 SFDVKD.

The chain recombines TRBV19 with TRBJ2-3; D possibly corresponds to TRBD2 (5 bases). Trimming took off 5 bases at V and 2 bases at J, with 14 bases between the two ends. CDR1 and CDR2 (germline): LNHDA, SQIVND (reference sequence). This CDR3 spans 15 amino acids. CDR3 sequence: CASSERVKHTDTQYF. Here the CDR3 DNA reads TGTGCCAGTAGTGAGAGGGTGAAGCACACAGATACGCAGTATTTT.

This clonotype showed up many times. J is TRBJ2-7 and V is TRBV13; 8 bases agree with TRBD2. Germline lookup yields CDR1 PRHDT and CDR2 FYEKMQ (reference sequence). J gave up 7 bases and V 5 bases, and 10 bases lay outside the gene matches. This CDR3 has 14 amino acids. The CDR3 sequence is CASSPRGGEAEQYF. The CDR3 bases are TGTGCCAGCAGCCCCCGGGGGGGGGAAGCGGAGCAGTACTTC.

This chain uses TRBV12-3 or TRBV12-4 with TRBJ2-2, with TRBD2 as a possible D gene (6 bases). V shed 6 bases and J shed 4 bases, with 15 bases lying between them. This CDR3 has 15 amino acids. CDR3 in DNA: TGTGCCAGCAGATCGGGAGTAGCGATCACCGGGGAGCTGTTTTTT. Its translation: CASRSGVAITGELFF.

In regard to this clonotype: The junction departs from the called germline gene at one end, perhaps through a read error. V and J are TRBV7-2 and TRBJ2-7; D is unclear. The CDR3 extends over 11 amino acids. Germline CDR1 and CDR2: SGHTA and FQGNSA. The CDR3 reads CASGLVDEQYF. For the CDR3, the DNA is TGTGCCAGCGGCTTAGTTGATGAGCAGTACTTC.

This clonotype showed up many times. The chain joins TRBV6-1 to TRBJ2-3; no firm D call. The CDR3 loop spans 13 amino acids. CDR1 and CDR2 (germline): MNHNS, SASEGT. Between the trimmed V and J ends, which lost 7 bases and 3 bases, there was a span of 11 bases. The chain's CDR3 is CASTQRLTDTQYF. Here the CDR3 DNA reads TGTGCCAGCACCCAGAGGTTAACAGATACGCAGTATTTT.

This clonotype has at least ten counts. The genes are TRBV7-3 and TRBJ2-3; D is perhaps TRBD2 (6 bases). Trimming cost V 4 bases and J 4 bases, with 6 bases left between them. The CDR3 consists of 12 residues. CDR1 is SGHTA and CDR2 is FQGTGA in the germline V gene. The CDR3 sequence: CASSWGADTQYF. The CDR3 DNA sequence: TGTGCCAGCAGCTGGGGGGCAGATACGCAGTATTTT.

This clonotype showed up just a few times. The DNA of the CDR3 is TGCAGCGTTGTCCTGGGGGGGGAGGCTTTCTTT. Protein sequence: CSVVLGGEAFF. This chain connects TRBV29-1 to TRBJ1-1; D might be TRBD1 (5 bases). V lost 4 bases and J lost 11, with 14 bases in between. CDR1 SQVTM and CDR2 ANQGSEA come from the germline V gene. The CDR3 runs to 11 residues.

This clonotype was counted a few times. CDR3 sequence (DNA): TGTGCCAGCAGTTCGCTGGGGGGGAGCGATAATTCACCCCTCCACTTT. Its translation is CASSSLGGSDNSPLHF. The chain couples TRBV27 to TRBJ1-6, with TRBD1 as a possible D gene (5 bases). Germline V gene data show CDR1 as MNHEY and CDR2 as SMNVEV (reference sequence). Trimming shortened V by 4 bases and J by 5 bases, and 15 bases separated the two germline ends. This CDR3 contains 16 residues.

This clonotype was seen a handful of times. Its ends do not fully match the called genes, so a read error is possible. V and J are TRBV7-8 and TRBJ2-1; perhaps TRBD2 as D (5 bases). The length of the CDR3 is 16 residues. CDR1 SGHVS and CDR2 FQNEAQ come from the germline V gene. The CDR3: CASSSTGERSCNEQFF. The CDR3 DNA sequence: TGTGCCAGCAGCTCGACTGGGGAGAGGTCCTGCAATGAGCAGTTCTTC.

The chain carries TRBV28 and TRBJ2-2; no definite D call. V lost 4 bases and J 8 bases, leaving 17 bases between the germline ends. The germline CDR1 and CDR2 sequences are MDHEN and SYDVKM. The length of the CDR3 is 15 residues. The CDR3 coding sequence is TGTGCCAGCAGTTCTCTTCCCCCGGCCCTGGGGGAGCTGTTTTTT. Protein: CASSSLPPALGELFF.

This clonotype has a handful of counts. The chain combines TRBV6-1 with TRBJ2-1; 9 positions agree with TRBD1. Looked up from germline, CDR1 is MNHNS and CDR2 is SASEGT. The CDR3 has 15 residues. J was trimmed by 2 bases and V by 6 bases; bases with no gene match: 5. CDR3 in DNA: TGTGCCAGCAGCGCGACAGGGGGGACCTACAATGAGCAGTTCTTC. Its translation: CASSATGGTYNEQFF.

This clonotype occurred a few times. CDR3 sequence: CAIREGAGNQETQYF. DNA of the CDR3: TGTGCCATCAGAGAAGGGGCGGGTAATCAAGAGACCCAGTACTTC. This sequence joins TRBV10-3 and TRBJ2-5; perhaps D is TRBD1 or TRBD2 (5 bases each). Germline CDR1 and CDR2: ENHRY and SYGVKD. This CDR3 spans 15 amino acids. Trimming shortened V by 6 bases and J by 2 bases, and 16 bases separated the two germline ends.

This sequence joins TRBV20-1 and TRBJ2-3; 7 positions match TRBD2. Germline lookup yields CDR1 DFQATT and CDR2 SNEGSKA (reference sequence). J lost 5 bases, V lost 1 base, and 9 bases had no gene match. The CDR3 extends over 15 amino acids. The CDR3 bases are TGCAGTGCTAGAGGGACTAGGGAGGAACAAGATACGCAGTATTTT. Its protein product is CSARGTREEQDTQYF.

The chain employs TRBV19 and TRBJ2-7; 9 bases match TRBD1. The trim removed 7 bases at V and 5 bases at J, leaving 15 bases unmatched. Germline V CDR1 and CDR2: LNHDA, SQIVND (reference sequence). This CDR3 contains 16 residues. CDR3 bases: TGTGCCAGTACCCTACCCTCCTGGACAGGGGACGACGAGCAGTACTTC. Translating gives CASTLPSWTGDDEQYF.

This clonotype occurred many times. The chain employs TRBV12-5 and TRBJ2-1; 9 nucleotides line up with TRBD1. This CDR3 contains 15 residues. V dropped 7 bases and J dropped 1; count of bases not matched to a gene: 5. The germline gives CDR1 LGHNT, CDR2 FRNRAP. CDR3 coding DNA: TGTGCTAGTGTCCCCGGGACAGGGTCCTACAATGAGCAGTTCTTC. As protein: CASVPGTGSYNEQFF.

The gene calls are TRBV7-2 and TRBJ1-6, with D possibly matching TRBD1 (5 bases). The CDR3 spans 12 residues. V lost 5 bases and J lost 6, with 5 bases in between. Per the germline V gene, CDR1 is SGHTA and CDR2 is FQGNSA. The chain's CDR3 is CASSQGNSPLHF. DNA for the CDR3: TGTGCCAGCAGCCAGGGTAATTCACCCCTCCACTTT.

J is TRBJ1-1 and V is TRBV6-2 or TRBV6-3; D perhaps matches TRBD1 (6 bases). Germline V CDR1 and CDR2: MNHEY, SVGEGT. Between the trimmed V and J ends, which lost 5 bases and 6 bases, there was a span of 22 bases. The CDR3 has 16 amino acids. CDR3 DNA sequence: TGTGCCAGCAGTCCCCGCGGGGGCGTCCAAACCCCTGAAGCTTTCTTT. Translation: CASSPRGGVQTPEAFF.

This clonotype was counted at least ten times. The chain couples TRBV6-1 to TRBJ2-7, with 8 bases identical to TRBD2. The germline V gene has CDR1 MNHNS and CDR2 SASEGT. V gave up 6 bases and J gave up 4 bases; unmatched junction bases: 8. The CDR3 sequence is 14 residues long. The CDR3: CASSPGTRSYEQYF. The CDR3 nucleotides are TGTGCCAGCAGCCCCGGGACTAGAAGTTACGAGCAGTACTTC.

This clonotype occurred many times. The chain carries TRBV27 and TRBJ2-7; D may correspond to TRBD1 or TRBD2 (5 bases each). V shed 4 bases and J shed 4 bases, with 17 bases lying between them. CDR1 and CDR2 from the germline V gene are MNHEY and SMNVEV (reference sequence). There are 15 residues in the CDR3. For the CDR3, the DNA is TGTGCCAGCAGTTATGGGGACGTGGGGGTGTACGAGCAGTACTTC. Protein: CASSYGDVGVYEQYF.

This clonotype was seen a few times. The V and J genes are TRBV30 and TRBJ2-5, with no clear D. The CDR3 totals 13 residues. Germline V gene sequence: CDR1 GTSNPN, CDR2 SVGIG (reference sequence). Trimming took off 0 bases at V and 5 bases at J, with 10 bases between the two ends. CDR3 nucleotide sequence: TGTGCCTGGAGTGTTGGCTTTAATGAGACCCAGTACTTC. Residues: CAWSVGFNETQYF.

At least ten counts were recorded for this clonotype. The V call is TRBV2, the J call TRBJ1-5; D call uncertain. Germline CDR1 and CDR2: SNHLY and FYNNEI. The V end lost 0 bases, the J end lost 3 bases, and 0 bases lay between the germline ends. The CDR3 is 12 amino acids. The CDR3 spells CASSEANQPQHF. The CDR3 DNA reads TGTGCCAGCAGTGAAGCCAATCAGCCCCAGCATTTT.